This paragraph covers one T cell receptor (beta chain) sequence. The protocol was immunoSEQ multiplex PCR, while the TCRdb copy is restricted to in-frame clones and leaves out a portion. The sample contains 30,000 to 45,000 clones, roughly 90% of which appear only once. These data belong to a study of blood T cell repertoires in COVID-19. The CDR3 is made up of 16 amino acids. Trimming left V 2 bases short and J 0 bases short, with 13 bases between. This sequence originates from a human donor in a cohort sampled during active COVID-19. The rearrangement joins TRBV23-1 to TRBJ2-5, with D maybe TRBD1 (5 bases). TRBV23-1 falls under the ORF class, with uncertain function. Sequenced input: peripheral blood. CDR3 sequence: CASSQGPGLYQETQYF. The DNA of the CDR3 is TGCGCCAGCAGTCAAGGACCAGGGCTATACCAAGAGACCCAGTACTTC.